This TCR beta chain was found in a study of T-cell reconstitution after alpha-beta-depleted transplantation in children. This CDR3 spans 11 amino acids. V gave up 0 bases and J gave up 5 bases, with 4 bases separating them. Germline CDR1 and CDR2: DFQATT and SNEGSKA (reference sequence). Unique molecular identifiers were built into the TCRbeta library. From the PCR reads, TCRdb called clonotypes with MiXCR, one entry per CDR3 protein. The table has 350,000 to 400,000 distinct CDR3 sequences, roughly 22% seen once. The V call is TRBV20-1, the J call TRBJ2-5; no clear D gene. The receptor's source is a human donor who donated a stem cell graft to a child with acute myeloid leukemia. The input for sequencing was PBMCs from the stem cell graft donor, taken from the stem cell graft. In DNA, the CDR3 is TGCAGTGCTAGAGATGACGAGACCCAGTACTTC. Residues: CSARDDETQYF.